The clone carrying this T cell receptor (beta chain) was recorded a few times. RNA was isolated and reverse transcribed to cDNA, the sequencing template. Using immunoSEQ multiplex PCR, the repertoire was profiled, and TCRdb retains in-frame clones only, with some absent. The repertoire consists of 150,000 to 250,000 clones, with roughly 60% occurring once and the leading ten covering approximately 5.1%. This record comes from a study of CD8+ T cells in alopecia areata. The treatment here: oral pan-JAK inhibitor, 5-10 mg twice daily. The TCR comes from a human donor with alopecia areata. The specimen comprised CD4+ T cells sorted from blood, sampled at week 24, from a patient treated with tofacitinib.

The CDR3 DNA reads TGCAGCGTTGCCGCCGTCTTTAAGGAGACCCAGTACTTC. It yields the protein CSVAAVFKETQYF. The genes are TRBV29-1 and TRBJ2-5; D call uncertain. V shed 4 bases and J shed 5 bases, with 14 bases lying between them. Germline values: CDR1 SQVTM, CDR2 ANQGSEA. The CDR3 extends over 13 amino acids.